This TCR beta chain stems from a study of T cells in Graves' hyperthyroidism and ophthalmopathy (dated by TCRdb to between 2018 and 2021). Notes on the research overall: Peripheral blood samples were taken at the time of initial diagnosis, prior to any treatment. A discovery cohort of about a hundred patients, about 43 with Graves' ophthalmopathy and approximately 57 with stable Graves' hyperthyroidism, was used to find distinguishing TCR V-J signatures. In more than 5 Graves' hyperthyroidism patients, the study also compared T-cell repertoires from thyroid tissue with T-cell repertoires from blood. After blood sampling, hyperthyroidism patients were treated with methimazole at a starting dose of 30 mg daily, and ophthalmopathy patients were treated with high-dose intravenous methylprednisolone. The paper reports TCR Vbeta CDR3 sequencing of roughly 140 peripheral blood samples: under 45 ophthalmopathy, under 80 hyperthyroidism and approximately 17 progressor patients. Whether ophthalmopathy could be predicted prospectively was tested in an independent validation cohort made up of roughly 20 hyperthyroidism patients plus 17 patients who later progressed to ophthalmopathy. For training and testing, the 100 or so patients in the discovery cohort were randomly divided in a 7:3 ratio. Here is what the overall study found, with its caveats: In cross-validation, a model built on a 13 V-J signature told ophthalmopathy apart from stable hyperthyroidism with 85% to 90% sensitivity and about 81% specificity, and in testing the same model reached 80%/75%. Most expanded thyroid clonotypes (frequency above 0.001) were also detected in blood, suggesting blood repertoires may reflect thyroid immune responses. No statistical method was used to set the sample size in advance, and investigators knew the group allocation. In validation, the model predicted progression to ophthalmopathy with approximately 71% sensitivity and approximately 74% specificity, a median of 6.5 months before onset.

Amplification of TCR beta CDR3 regions was carried out from RNA transcripts. A first-round RT-PCR of the TCR CDR3 used the HTBI primer set with the Qiagen OneStep RT-PCR kit. Libraries were constructed in a second round of multiplex PCR, after which size selection and purification were carried out. Sequencing of the libraries was done on an Illumina HiSeq2000 using paired-end 100 bp reads. As for the original processing: SOAPnuke was used to process the raw data, removing reads that contained adapters or uncalled bases, had a mean Phred below 15, or lacked an exact match to the constant primer or identifier. High-quality paired reads were merged using COPE v1.2.5, and each unique nucleotide sequence was defined as a clonotype. Clonotypes were aligned to IMGT TRBV, TRBD and TRBJ reference segments using MiTCR v1.1. The analysis included only V-J combinations with a frequency above 0.0001, which together covered around 99% of the repertoires. The TCS score was defined as F50 (clonal expansion) divided by E x V (chaos), with BLOSUM62-based TCRdist calculated between CDR3 peptides within each V-J. Welch's t-statistics and random forest reduced approximately 520 V-J features to 10 to 15, which were used in a naive Bayes classifier (R e1071). TCRdb reworked the public reads: Q25 trimming with fastp, MiXCR clone assembly, productive beta chains retained. Under each unique CDR3 protein, matching rows form one entry showing the most common genes and DNA. Here the V and J calls rest on TCRdb's processing, not on the authors' analysis. Recorded for this sample are some 400,000 distinct CDR3 sequences; roughly 13% of them occurred a single time. Jointly, the top ten make up around 20% of the sample.

Hyperthyroidism patients were newly diagnosed, had a disease duration of under 2 months, and were aged 18 to 65 years. Exclusion was applied to patients with uncontrolled infections, other autoimmune diseases, pregnancy or lactation. Diagnoses were based on clinical symptoms, serum thyroxine and TRAb, thyroid ultrasound and orbital computed tomography. Blood from progressor patients was drawn when they were first diagnosed with hyperthyroidism, before any ophthalmopathy symptoms appeared. PBMCs were isolated from more than 8 ml of fresh peripheral blood by Ficoll-Paque density gradient centrifugation. Progressor patients were defined as those initially diagnosed with Graves' hyperthyroidism in whom ophthalmopathy developed during follow-up. Trizol reagent was used to extract total RNA, and RNA quality was then checked on an Agilent 2100 Bioanalyzer. Trimming removed 7 bases from V and 4 bases from J; the gene matches leave 3 bases unexplained. CDR1 and CDR2, per the germline V gene, are SGHRS and YFSETQ. Including the terminal cysteine and phenylalanine, the CDR3 comprises 12 residues. Left in the record is the CDR3 DNA by itself, 36 bases read in frame from the first base.

Concerning this clonotype: Its antigen is unknown. The sample holds no much larger clone one base away, and base qualities are not on file.

The source is a man between 25 and 39 years old with Graves' hyperthyroidism that later progressed to Graves' ophthalmopathy. This chain joins TRBV5-1 to TRBJ2-7; 9 middle bases align to TRBD1. The sample taken for sequencing was blood. The CDR3 in this case is CASHGQGYEQYF. The sequenced DNA is TGCGCCAGCCATGGACAGGGGTACGAGCAGTACTTC.